The T cell receptor beta chain under discussion was sequenced for a study of blood T cell repertoires in COVID-19. Trimming pared 0 bases from V and 0 bases from J, leaving 10 bases between. CDR3 length equals 16 residues. In germline, CDR1 is SGDLS, CDR2 YYNGEE. Clones were sequenced by immunoSEQ multiplex PCR, and TCRdb holds only the in-frame ones, with some missing. This repertoire shows just over 250,000 clones, 91% found once; its top ten account for approximately 2.6%. The chain joins TRBV9 to TRBJ1-3; D unresolved. Sequenced sample: peripheral blood. This sequence originates from a person between 18 and 35 years old with COVID-19, enrolled during active disease. The CDR3 protein is CASSVDLRLSGNTIYF. CDR3 in DNA: TGTGCCAGCAGCGTAGATCTCAGACTCTCTGGAAACACCATATATTTT.